These T cell receptor beta chains were read from a single sample in a study of T cells in Graves' hyperthyroidism and ophthalmopathy. Via MiXCR, TCRdb re-called the multiplex PCR reads, giving one row per CDR3 protein. The sample records nearly 250,000 distinct CDR3 sequences, almost 25% being singletons. Sequenced: blood. The source of these receptors is a middle-aged woman with Graves' ophthalmopathy. The CDR3 runs from the conserved cysteine through the conserved F or W. D genes are given only for firm matches. For some rows the clone size is stated as once, few or many, or as a class when expanded; others skip it.

CDR3 length	D gene	V gene	clone size	J gene	CDR3 protein	CDR3 DNA
14	NA	TRBV24-1	NA	TRBJ1-1	CATSFHTSTSGAFF	TGTGCCACCAGCTTCCATACCTCGACTTCTGGAGCTTTCTTT
18	TRBD2	TRBV14	many	TRBJ2-7	CASSQLDVAGFLPGEQYF	TGTGCCAGCAGCCAACTAGACGTAGCGGGCTTCCTGCCGGGCGAGCAGTACTTC
15	NA	TRBV27	many	TRBJ1-6	CASSLAGRLNSPLHF	TGTGCCAGCAGTTTGGCAGGGAGGTTAAACTCACCCCTCCACTTT
14	NA	TRBV7-3	many	TRBJ2-2	CASSLLDNTGELFF	TGTGCCAGCAGCTTATTGGACAACACCGGGGAGCTGTTTTTT
14	NA	TRBV6-2/TRBV6-3	many	TRBJ2-7	CASRLTLSTYEQYF	TGTGCCAGCAGGCTGACCCTCAGCACCTACGAGCAGTACTTC
14	NA	TRBV5-1	NA	TRBJ1-2	CASSLYDRPYGYTF	TGCGCCAGCAGCTTGTACGACAGGCCCTATGGCTACACCTTC
16	TRBD2	TRBV30	many	TRBJ2-2	CAWSMPVAGGTGELFF	TGTGCCTGGAGTATGCCGGTAGCGGGAGGAACCGGGGAGCTGTTTTTT
18	NA	TRBV14	NA	TRBJ2-4	CASSQGASRGLAKNIQYF	TGTGCCAGCAGCCAAGGAGCTTCGAGGGGTCTAGCCAAAAACATTCAGTACTTC
14	NA	TRBV28	many	TRBJ2-4	CASSQTLAKNIQYF	TGTGCCAGCAGTCAGACATTAGCCAAAAACATTCAGTACTTC
13	NA	TRBV9	NA	TRBJ2-5	CASTGPGSKTQYF	TGTGCCAGCACTGGTCCAGGGAGTAAGACCCAGTACTTC
12	TRBD1	TRBV6-1	many	TRBJ2-7	CASSGQGYEQHF	TGTGCCAGCAGTGGACAGGGCTACGAGCAGCACTTC
14	NA	TRBV6-1	many	TRBJ1-5	CASTKRGVREPQHF	TGTGCCAGCACCAAACGGGGGGTCCGGGAGCCCCAGCATTTT
15	NA	TRBV2	many	TRBJ1-6	CASSEARTYNSPLHF	TGTGCCAGCAGTGAAGCTCGCACCTATAATTCACCCCTCCACTTT
14	NA	TRBV11-2	many	TRBJ1-1	CASSLPRVMGGAFF	TGTGCCAGCAGCTTACCCAGGGTCATGGGAGGGGCTTTCTTT
16	NA	TRBV7-9	many	TRBJ2-4	CASSFTNREAKNIQYF	TGTGCCAGCAGCTTTACGAACAGGGAAGCCAAAAACATTCAGTACTTC
16	NA	TRBV6-1	many	TRBJ1-3	CASRRNLINYGNTIYF	TGTGCCAGCAGGAGGAACCTGATCAACTATGGAAACACCATATATTTT
15	NA	TRBV11-3	many	TRBJ2-2	CASSKVPANTGELFF	TGTGCCAGCAGCAAGGTCCCAGCGAACACCGGGGAGCTGTTTTTT
15	TRBD1	TRBV2	many	TRBJ2-1	CASDQTGKDYNEQFF	TGTGCCAGCGATCAGACAGGGAAGGACTACAATGAGCAGTTCTTC
13	TRBD2	TRBV29-1	many	TRBJ2-7	CSVESGSVYEQYF	TGCAGCGTTGAAAGCGGGAGTGTCTACGAGCAGTACTTC
14	NA	TRBV5-1	many	TRBJ2-7	CASSLGAYGHEQYF	TGCGCCAGCAGCTTGGGGGCCTACGGCCACGAGCAGTACTTC
15	NA	TRBV6-5	many	TRBJ2-5	CASSMRGPTGETQYF	TGTGCCAGCAGCATGAGGGGACCAACGGGAGAGACCCAGTACTTC
21	NA	TRBV13	NA	TRBJ1-5	CASSLALPGGDPILSNQPQHF	TGTGCCAGCAGCTTAGCCCTCCCCGGCGGGGACCCCATATTGAGCAATCAGCCCCAGCATTTT
17	NA	TRBV15	few	TRBJ1-5	CATSRGRLAMGNQPQHF	TGTGCCACCAGCAGAGGTCGACTGGCTATGGGCAATCAGCCCCAGCATTTT
14	NA	TRBV6-1	NA	TRBJ1-5	CASSEGGVVKPQHF	TGTGCCAGCAGTGAAGGGGGGGTAGTGAAGCCCCAGCATTTT
14	TRBD2	TRBV28	many	TRBJ2-5	CASSSLAGRETQYF	TGTGCCAGCAGTTCCCTAGCGGGACGGGAGACCCAGTACTTC
15	NA	TRBV19	many	TRBJ2-5	CASSPGHLPQETQYF	TGTGCCAGTAGTCCGGGACATTTGCCTCAAGAGACCCAGTACTTC
15	TRBD1	TRBV6-5	NA	TRBJ2-7	CASSSPGQGYREQYF	TGTGCCAGCAGTTCCCCGGGACAGGGTTATCGAGAGCAGTACTTC
15	NA	TRBV29-1	few	TRBJ2-1	CSVQSGSGAYNEQFF	TGCAGCGTCCAATCTGGGTCGGGAGCGTACAATGAGCAGTTCTTC
13	TRBD1	TRBV30	many	TRBJ1-1	CAWRGTGRTEAFF	TGTGCCTGGAGGGGGACAGGGCGGACTGAAGCTTTCTTT
14	NA	TRBV12-3/TRBV12-4	many	TRBJ1-3	CASSPQISGNTIYF	TGTGCCAGCAGCCCTCAAATCTCTGGAAACACCATATATTTT
14	TRBD2	TRBV20-1	NA	TRBJ2-7	CSARFRGRGYEQYF	TGCAGTGCCCGATTCCGCGGGAGGGGTTACGAGCAGTACTTC
17	TRBD1	TRBV6-4	many	TRBJ1-2	CASSDGTGGVFWYGYTF	TGTGCCAGCAGTGATGGGACAGGGGGCGTTTTTTGGTATGGCTACACCTTC
14	NA	TRBV7-3	many	TRBJ1-3	CASSDGPSGNTIYF	TGTGCCAGCAGCGATGGACCCTCTGGAAACACCATATATTTT
14	NA	TRBV28	many	TRBJ2-7	CASGPQQAPYEQYF	TGTGCCAGCGGCCCACAACAGGCCCCCTACGAGCAGTACTTC
14	NA	TRBV5-1	NA	TRBJ2-2	CASSFTGAGGELFF	TGCGCCAGCAGTTTTACGGGAGCGGGCGGGGAGCTGTTTTTT
14	NA	TRBV2	many	TRBJ2-7	CASKGTPGSYEQYF	TGTGCCAGCAAGGGGACACCGGGCTCCTACGAGCAGTACTTC
13	NA	TRBV6-5	NA	TRBJ1-1	CASSYSQEGGAFF	TGTGCCAGCAGTTACTCTCAGGAGGGAGGCGCTTTCTTT
13	NA	TRBV20-1	NA	TRBJ1-6	CSARQVPNSPLHF	TGCAGTGCAAGACAGGTCCCCAATTCACCCCTCCACTTT
11	NA	TRBV5-1	few	TRBJ2-2	CASSRIGELFF	TGCGCCAGCAGCCGGATAGGGGAGCTGTTTTTT
16	TRBD1	TRBV6-5	many	TRBJ2-2	CASRGPGQGVTGELFF	TGTGCCAGCAGGGGGCCGGGGCAGGGGGTCACCGGGGAGCTGTTTTTT
15	NA	TRBV7-8	few	TRBJ2-7	CASSPDDTSLREQYF	TGTGCCAGCAGCCCAGACGACACCTCATTGCGGGAGCAGTACTTC
13	TRBD1	TRBV28	many	TRBJ2-7	CASLLTGSYEQYF	TGTGCCAGCTTACTGACAGGGTCCTACGAGCAGTACTTC
16	NA	TRBV3-1	many	TRBJ2-2	CASSQYGGKDTGELFF	TGTGCCAGCAGCCAATACGGAGGGAAAGATACCGGGGAGCTGTTTTTT
12	NA	TRBV6-2/TRBV6-3	few	TRBJ1-2	CASQGSNYGYTF	TGTGCCTCCCAGGGTTCGAACTATGGCTACACCTTC
17	NA	TRBV28	many	TRBJ1-1	CASSARELGLAWTEAFF	TGTGCCAGCAGTGCGAGGGAATTGGGCCTAGCTTGGACTGAAGCTTTCTTT
15	NA	TRBV5-4	NA	TRBJ1-2	CASSLTISLTNGYTF	TGTGCCAGCAGCTTGACGATATCATTAACTAATGGCTACACCTTC
17	TRBD2	TRBV2	many	TRBJ2-2	CASSRGLGELSTGELFF	TGTGCCAGCAGTCGCGGACTAGGGGAATTGAGCACCGGGGAGCTGTTTTTT
17	NA	TRBV30	many	TRBJ2-5	CAWSVRGRGPTQETQYF	TGTGCCTGGAGTGTACGAGGTAGAGGACCAACCCAAGAGACCCAGTACTTC
16	TRBD1	TRBV6-5	many	TRBJ2-7	CASSYSTGTGTHQQYF	TGTGCCAGCAGTTACTCCACCGGGACAGGGACGCATCAGCAGTACTTC